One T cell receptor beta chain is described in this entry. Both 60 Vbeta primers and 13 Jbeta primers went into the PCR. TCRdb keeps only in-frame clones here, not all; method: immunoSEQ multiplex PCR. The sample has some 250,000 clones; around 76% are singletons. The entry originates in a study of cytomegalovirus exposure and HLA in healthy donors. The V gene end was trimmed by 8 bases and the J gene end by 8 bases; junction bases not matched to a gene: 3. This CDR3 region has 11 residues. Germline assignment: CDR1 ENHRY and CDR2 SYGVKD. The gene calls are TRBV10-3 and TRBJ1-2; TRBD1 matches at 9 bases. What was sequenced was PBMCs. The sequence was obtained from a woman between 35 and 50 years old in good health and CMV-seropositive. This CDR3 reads CAIGTGQGYTF. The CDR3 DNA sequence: TGTGCCATCGGGACAGGGCAGGGCTACACCTTC.